What follows describes a single TCR beta chain. This clonotype was seen at least ten times. What antigen it recognizes has not been identified. No quality values exist for individual bases; no much larger clone is one base distant. The data were obtained in a study of regulatory T cells in long-lasting Graves disease (dated by TCRdb to the early 2020s). Turning to the overall study: Patients with newly diagnosed Graves' disease had been on antithyroid drugs for under 3 months. The study was registered as a clinical trial and conducted in China. A total of roughly 35 samples underwent TCR sequencing, from some 13 patients with persistent Graves' disease and some 20 patients with newly diagnosed Graves' disease. Persistent Graves' disease patients were compared with newly diagnosed Graves' disease patients by peripheral blood TCR sequencing and RNA sequencing.

Library creation used multiplex PCR. Sequencing instrument: Illumina HiSeq 4000. CDR3 regions were amplified by Arm-PCR with iRepertoire HTBI primers to construct TCR beta libraries. Gel purification was performed on PCR products prior to sequencing. Per the original workflow: Gene usage analysis of CDR3 amino acid clonotypes used the roughly 62 TRBV and approximately 13 TRBJ segments found across samples. COPE and FqMerger were used to merge filtered high-quality paired reads into contigs. Contigs were aligned with BLAST to IMGT TRBV, TRBD and TRBJ reference genes, and CDR3 was defined per IMGT. Any clonotype with a frequency above 0.1% was counted as a highly expanded clone. Shannon entropy was used to measure repertoire diversity, and the Gini coefficient was used to measure V-J evenness. A clonotype was considered public if more than one individual shared it. Through fastp at Q25 and MiXCR, TCRdb rebuilt clones from the public reads, retaining in-frame beta chains. Records with the same CDR3 protein are collapsed into one entry carrying the most frequent genes and DNA. The V and J calls follow TCRdb's processing rather than the paper's. For this sample the table gives 250,000 or so distinct CDR3 sequences, of which 18% were detected only once. The ten biggest clones cover 12% to 15% of the sample.

Per the publication, the time point label means: newly diagnosed GD, antithyroid drugs for less than 3 months. RNA was extracted from PBMCs in TRIzol for both TCR sequencing and RNA sequencing. Graves' disease was diagnosed according to American Thyroid Association guidelines. Patients for the study were recruited at an endocrinology department in Xi'an, China. Each patient gave approximately 10 milliliters of peripheral blood, collected in an EDTA anticoagulant tube. PBMCs were isolated by Ficoll Paque Plus density gradient separation without further T cell sorting. An Agilent 2100 Bioanalyzer and agarose gel were used to check RNA quality, while a NanoDrop 2000 measured RNA concentration. The CDR3 sequence holds 15 residues, the cysteine and phenylalanine included. Only the CDR3 region is kept as DNA, spanning 45 bases read in frame from base 1. V is trimmed back by 1 base and J by 7 bases, and the junction contains 8 bases that no gene match accounts for. Per the germline V gene, MNHNS is the CDR1 and SASEGT is the CDR2.

Summary of the overall study and its limitations: Lower TCR Shannon entropy and fewer highly expanded clones were observed in persistent Graves' disease patients than in newly diagnosed patients, which suggested clonal expansion. Because the primary lesion, thyroid tissue, could not be accessed, the study looked at peripheral blood alone. Persistent patients shared more public clonotypes among themselves (2,741) than newly diagnosed patients did (nearly 1,000). TRBV28, TRBJ1-2 and TRBJ2-5 were preferentially used in persistent disease, while TRBV20-1 and TRBJ2-1 were favored in newly diagnosed disease. The authors noted that the small sample size was a limitation that may lower accuracy. Only the TCR beta chain was sequenced and analyzed.

The sample was also reused in another study, on T cells in Graves' hyperthyroidism and ophthalmopathy. The second paper further reports: Stable Graves' hyperthyroidism was defined as the absence of progression to ophthalmopathy over 18 months of follow-up. The hyperthyroidism patients were between 18 and 65 years old and newly diagnosed, with a disease duration of less than 2 months. Patients with uncontrolled infections, other autoimmune diseases, pregnancy or lactation were excluded. Diagnoses were established on the basis of clinical symptoms, serum thyroxine and TRAb, thyroid ultrasound, and orbital computed tomography. For the first round of RT-PCR on the TCR CDR3, the HTBI primer set was used together with the Qiagen OneStep RT-PCR kit. Most expanded thyroid clonotypes (frequency above 0.001) were also detected in blood, a finding suggesting that blood repertoires may reflect thyroid immune responses. A 13 V-J signature model separated ophthalmopathy from stable hyperthyroidism, with around 91% sensitivity and roughly 82% specificity in cross-validation and 80%/75% in testing. In validation, the model predicted progression to ophthalmopathy with around 71% sensitivity and 72% to 75% specificity, a median of 6.5 months before onset. To identify distinguishing TCR V-J signatures, a discovery cohort of some 100 patients was used, comprising under 45 with Graves' ophthalmopathy and under 60 with stable Graves' hyperthyroidism. Whether ophthalmopathy could be predicted prospectively was tested in an independent validation cohort made up of 18 to 20 hyperthyroidism patients plus 17 patients who later progressed to ophthalmopathy. The 90 to 100 discovery patients were randomly split 7:3 into training and test sets. In addition, the study compared T-cell repertoires in thyroid tissue and in blood from several Graves' hyperthyroidism patients. Following sampling, methimazole starting at 30 mg daily was given to hyperthyroidism patients, and high-dose intravenous methylprednisolone was given to ophthalmopathy patients. Libraries were constructed in a second round of multiplex PCR, after which size selection and purification were performed. Sequencing of the libraries was done on an Illumina HiSeq2000 using paired-end 100 bp reads. SOAPnuke was used to process the raw data, throwing out any read that contained adapters or uncalled bases, had a mean Phred below 15, or lacked an exact constant-primer or identifier match. COPE v1.2.5 was used to merge high-quality paired reads, and clonotypes were defined as unique nucleotide sequences. MiTCR v1.1 was used to align the clonotypes against IMGT TRBV, TRBD and TRBJ reference segments. Analysis was restricted to V-J combinations with a frequency above 0.0001, which covered 99% to 99.2% of repertoires. A TCS score was defined as the ratio of F50 (clonal expansion) to E x V (chaos), with BLOSUM62-based TCRdist applied between CDR3 peptides within each V-J. Welch's t-statistics and random forest reduced roughly 530 V-J features to some 14, which were used in a naive Bayes classifier (R e1071). Sample size was not statistically predetermined, and blinding of investigators to group allocation was not performed. According to the paper, TCR Vbeta CDR3 sequencing was carried out on some 140 peripheral blood samples, which came from over 40 ophthalmopathy, approximately 72 hyperthyroidism and about 17 progressor patients.

Sequenced here: peripheral blood mononuclear cells (PBMCs), sampled at new diagnosis, from a patient treated with antithyroid drugs. The receptor's source is a woman aged 25 to 39 with Graves disease. Donor details come from another sample of the same person, matched by shared clones. Rearrangement joined TRBV6-1 to TRBJ1-2, with 8 bases aligning to TRBD1. The bases are TGTGCCAGCAGTGAAGGACTAAGTACAGGGGGTGGCTACACCTTC. It is translated as CASSEGLSTGGGYTF.